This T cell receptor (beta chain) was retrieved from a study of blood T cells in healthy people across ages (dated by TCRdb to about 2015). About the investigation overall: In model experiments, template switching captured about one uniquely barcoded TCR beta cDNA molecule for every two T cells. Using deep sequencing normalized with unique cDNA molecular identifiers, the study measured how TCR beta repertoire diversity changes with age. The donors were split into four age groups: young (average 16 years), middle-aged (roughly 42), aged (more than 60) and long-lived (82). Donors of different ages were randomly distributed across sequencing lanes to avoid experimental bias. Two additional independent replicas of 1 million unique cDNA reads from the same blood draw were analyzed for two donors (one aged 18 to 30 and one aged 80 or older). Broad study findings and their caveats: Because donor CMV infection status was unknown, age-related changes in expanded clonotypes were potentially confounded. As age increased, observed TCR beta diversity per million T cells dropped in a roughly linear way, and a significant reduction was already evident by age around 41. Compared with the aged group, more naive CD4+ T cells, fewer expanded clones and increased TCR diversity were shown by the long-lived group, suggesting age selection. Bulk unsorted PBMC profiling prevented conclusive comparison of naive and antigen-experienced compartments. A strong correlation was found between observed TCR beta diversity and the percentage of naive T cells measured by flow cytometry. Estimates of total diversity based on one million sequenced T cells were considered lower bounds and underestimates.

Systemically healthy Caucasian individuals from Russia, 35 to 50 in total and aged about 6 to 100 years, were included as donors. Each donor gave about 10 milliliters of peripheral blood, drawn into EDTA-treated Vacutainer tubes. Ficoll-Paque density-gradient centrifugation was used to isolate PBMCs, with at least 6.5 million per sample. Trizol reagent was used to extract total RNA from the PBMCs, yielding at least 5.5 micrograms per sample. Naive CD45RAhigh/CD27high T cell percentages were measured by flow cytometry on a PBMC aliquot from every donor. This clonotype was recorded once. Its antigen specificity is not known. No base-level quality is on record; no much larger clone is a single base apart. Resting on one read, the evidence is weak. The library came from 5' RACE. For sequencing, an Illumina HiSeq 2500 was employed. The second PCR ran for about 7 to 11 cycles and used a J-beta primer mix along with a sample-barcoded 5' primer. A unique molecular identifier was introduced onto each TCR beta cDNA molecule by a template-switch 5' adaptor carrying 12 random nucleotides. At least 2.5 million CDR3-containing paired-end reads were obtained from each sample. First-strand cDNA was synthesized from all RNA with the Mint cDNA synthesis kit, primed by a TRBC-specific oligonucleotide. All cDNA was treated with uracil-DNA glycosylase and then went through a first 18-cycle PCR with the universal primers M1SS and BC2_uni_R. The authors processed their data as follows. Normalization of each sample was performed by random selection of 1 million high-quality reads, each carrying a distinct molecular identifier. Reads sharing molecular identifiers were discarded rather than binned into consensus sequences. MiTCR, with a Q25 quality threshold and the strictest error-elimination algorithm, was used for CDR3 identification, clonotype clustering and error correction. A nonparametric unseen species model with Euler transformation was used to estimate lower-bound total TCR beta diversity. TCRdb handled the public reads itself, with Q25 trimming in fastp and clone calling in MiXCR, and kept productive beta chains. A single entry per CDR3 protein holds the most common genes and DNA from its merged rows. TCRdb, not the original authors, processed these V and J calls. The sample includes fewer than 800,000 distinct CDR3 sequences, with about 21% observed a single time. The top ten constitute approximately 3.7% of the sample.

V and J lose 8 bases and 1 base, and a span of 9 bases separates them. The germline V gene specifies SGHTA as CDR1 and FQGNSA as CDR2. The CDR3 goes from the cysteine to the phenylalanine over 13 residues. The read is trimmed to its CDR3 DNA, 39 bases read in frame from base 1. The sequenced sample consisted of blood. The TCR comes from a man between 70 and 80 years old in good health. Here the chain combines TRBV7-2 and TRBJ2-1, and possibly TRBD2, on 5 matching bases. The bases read TGTGCCAGCGCGAGAGGGTCCTACAATGAGCAGTTCTTC. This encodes CASARGSYNEQFF.